This T cell receptor (beta chain) was identified during a study of neurological immune-mediated disorders. Using its own MiXCR run on the 5' RACE reads, TCRdb lists one record per CDR3 protein. This table holds roughly 76,000 distinct CDR3 sequences, less than 15% found once. Germline trimming cut 7 bases from V and 3 bases from J; bases unmatched to any gene: 8. CDR1 and CDR2 from the germline V gene are SGHVS and FQNEAQ. The length of the CDR3 is 14 residues. There are many counts of this clonotype. This clonotype was obtained from a woman in her 50s in good health. The chain combines TRBV7-8 with TRBJ2-7; 8 positions agree with TRBD1. Sequencing used PBMCs. The CDR3 sequence: CASNLDRAFYEQYF. CDR3 DNA sequence: TGTGCCAGCAACCTGGACAGGGCTTTCTACGAGCAGTACTTC. The full variable domain, completed using reference TRBV7-8 and TRBJ2-7, is GAGVSQSPRYKVAKRGQDVALRCDPISGHVSLFWYQQALGQGPEFLTYFQNEAQLDKSGLPSDRFFAERPEGSVSTLKIQRTQQEDSAVYLCASNLDRAFYEQYFGPGTRLTVT.